The 14 T cell receptor beta chains presented below share a single source sample, sequenced in a study of PD-L1 blockade in urothelial cancer. Sequencing used immunoSEQ multiplex PCR; TCRdb keeps in-frame clones, though not all of them. The sample records about 52,000 clones, approximately 77% being singletons. The material was PBMCs, obtained around atezolizumab (anti-PD-L1) treatment. These receptors came from a man in his sixties or seventies with urothelial cancer.

In this sample, this clone turned up once. The chain has TRBV7-2 and TRBJ1-2, with TRBD1 matching over 11 bases. In germline, CDR1 is SGHTA, CDR2 FQGNSA. Losses at the gene ends were 0 bases for V and 8 bases for J; bases not matched to a gene: 14. CDR3 length equals 18 residues. The CDR3 spells CASSLAIVGGQGAGGYTF. The CDR3, as DNA: TGTGCCAGCAGCTTAGCGATTGTGGGAGGACAGGGGGCCGGCGGCTACACCTTC.

The chain employs TRBV9 and TRBJ2-3; a possible D gene is TRBD1 (5 bases). The V and J ends lost 0 bases and 6 bases respectively, with 8 bases between them. Germline CDR1 is SGDLS and CDR2 is YYNGEE. The CDR3 contains 13 residues. The CDR3 reads CASSVDQGDTQYF. DNA for the CDR3: TGTGCCAGCAGCGTAGATCAGGGCGATACGCAGTATTTT. The whole variable domain, filled in from reference TRBV9 and TRBJ2-3, reads DSGVTQTPKHLITATGQRVTLRCSPRSGDLSVYWYQQSLDQGLQFLIQYYNGEERAKGNILERFSAQQFPDLHSELNLSSLELGDSALYFCASSVDQGDTQYFGPGTRLTVL.

The rearrangement joins TRBV4-1 to TRBJ2-2, with 9 nucleotides matching TRBD2. Germline CDR1 is MGHRA and CDR2 is YSYEKL. V lost 0 bases, J lost 4 bases, and 12 bases stayed unmatched. This CDR3 is 19 amino acids long. The CDR3 spells CASSQEGAGGSKGTGELFF. For the CDR3, the DNA is TGCGCCAGCAGCCAAGAAGGGGCGGGGGGGTCGAAAGGCACCGGGGAGCTGTTTTTT.

A single count supports this clone. The chain joins TRBV14 to TRBJ2-1; D unclear. From germline, CDR1 is SGHDN and CDR2 FVKESK. The CDR3 is 13 residues long. Trimming took off 6 bases at V and 9 bases at J, with 15 bases between the two ends. The CDR3 reads CASRLQVTGEQFF. CDR3 bases: TGTGCCAGCAGGCTCCAAGTAACGGGTGAGCAGTTCTTC.

This chain links TRBV28 with TRBJ2-7; 7 nucleotides agree with TRBD1. CDR3 length: 14 residues. Trimming removed 3 bases from V and 3 bases from J; junction bases left unmatched: 5. The germline gives CDR1 MDHEN, CDR2 SYDVKM. Written as DNA, the CDR3 is TGTGCCAGCAGTTTGCGGACAGGCTTCTACGAGCAGTACTTC. This translates into CASSLRTGFYEQYF. Complete variable domain (other parts from reference TRBV28 and TRBJ2-7): DVKVTQSSRYLVKRTGEKVFLECVQDMDHENMFWYRQDPGLGLRLIYFSYDVKMKEKGDIPEGYSVSREKKERFSLILESASTNQTSMYLCASSLRTGFYEQYFGPGTRLTVT.

The chain combines TRBV28 with TRBJ2-2; TRBD1 is a possible D gene (5 bases). There are 15 residues in the CDR3. V was trimmed by 8 bases and J by 1 base, leaving 14 bases between them. The germline V gene has CDR1 MDHEN and CDR2 SYDVKM. CDR3 protein: CASQDTPENTGELFF. In DNA, the CDR3 is TGTGCCAGCCAGGACACCCCTGAGAACACCGGGGAGCTGTTTTTT.

The V and J genes are TRBV5-6 and TRBJ1-3, with D perhaps matching TRBD1 (6 bases). The CDR3 extends over 16 amino acids. Germline loops: CDR1 SGHDT, CDR2 YYEEEE. Trimming shortened V by 2 bases and J by 3 bases, and 15 bases separated the two germline ends. The chain's CDR3 is CASSFRGGGYGNTIYF. CDR3 sequence (DNA): TGTGCCAGCAGCTTCCGGGGAGGGGGTTATGGAAACACCATATATTTT. The entire variable domain, with the rest obtained from reference TRBV5-6 and TRBJ1-3, is as follows: DAGVTQSPTHLIKTRGQQVTLRCSPKSGHDTVSWYQQALGQGPQFIFQYYEEEERQRGNFPDRFSGHQFPNYSSELNVNALLLGDSALYLCASSFRGGGYGNTIYFGEGSWLTVV.

This clone was detected only once. The chain links TRBV7-2 to TRBJ1-2, with TRBD1 matching 8 bases. With 5 bases clipped from V and 8 bases from J, the junction kept 7 bases outside the gene matches. The CDR3 loop spans 13 amino acids. Germline loops: CDR1 SGHTA, CDR2 FQGNSA. CDR3 nucleotides: TGTGCCAGCAGCCCGGACAGGGTTAAGGGCTACACCTTC. Translated: CASSPDRVKGYTF.

This chain links TRBV5-1 with TRBJ2-1; 10 bases line up with TRBD2. Germline V CDR1 and CDR2: SGHRS, YFSETQ. J gave up 2 bases and V 5 bases, and 7 bases lay outside the gene matches. The CDR3 contains 16 residues. The CDR3 is CASSRKAGGPYNEQFF. CDR3 coding DNA: TGCGCCAGCAGTCGGAAAGCGGGGGGGCCCTACAATGAGCAGTTCTTC.

This chain joins TRBV7-9 and TRBJ1-4; TRBD1 might be the D (6 bases). Germline V gene lookup returns CDR1 SEHNR and CDR2 FQNEAQ (reference sequence). The CDR3 contains 15 residues. Between the trimmed V and J ends, which lost 3 bases and 6 bases, there was a span of 14 bases. The CDR3 sequence: CASSLRTGTDEKLFF. The CDR3 DNA is TGTGCCAGCAGCTTGAGAACAGGGACCGATGAAAAACTGTTTTTT.

The genes are TRBV7-3 and TRBJ2-7; maybe TRBD1 (5 bases). CDR1 SGHTA and CDR2 FQGTGA come from the germline V gene. The CDR3 contains 14 residues. V was cut by 3 bases and J by 5 bases, with 14 bases left in between. CDR3 sequence: CASSFSAWGNEQYF. Here the CDR3 DNA reads TGTGCCAGCAGCTTTAGTGCCTGGGGCAACGAGCAGTACTTC. The full variable domain, completed using reference TRBV7-3 and TRBJ2-7, is GAGVSQTPSNKVTEKGKYVELRCDPISGHTALYWYRQSLGQGPEFLIYFQGTGAADDSGLPNDRFFAVRPEGSVSTLKIQRTERGDSAVYLCASSFSAWGNEQYFGPGTRLTVT.

J is TRBJ2-5 and V is TRBV5-1, with TRBD2 matching 8 bases. V dropped 0 bases and J dropped 5; count of bases not matched to a gene: 9. Germline values: CDR1 SGHRS, CDR2 YFSETQ. The CDR3 consists of 16 residues. CDR3 nucleotides: TGCGCCAGCAGCTTGGTCGGGGGGGCGAGCTTGGAGACCCAGTACTTC. It codes for CASSLVGGASLETQYF. Supplemented by reference TRBV5-1 and TRBJ2-5, the full variable domain reads KAGVTQTPRYLIKTRGQQVTLSCSPISGHRSVSWYQQTPGQGLQFLFEYFSETQRNKGNFPGRFSGRQFSNSRSEMNVSTLELGDSALYLCASSLVGGASLETQYFGPGTRLLVL.

V usage is TRBV11-2 and J usage is TRBJ1-6; 8 nucleotides align to TRBD1. V shed 5 bases and J 2 bases; nucleotides not matched to a gene: 11. The V gene's germline CDR1 is SGHAT and CDR2 FQNNGV. The CDR3 has 18 amino acids. The CDR3 here is CASSPTTPGQAYNSPLHF. CDR3 bases: TGTGCCAGCAGCCCCACCACCCCGGGACAGGCCTATAATTCACCCCTCCACTTT.

J is TRBJ2-1 and V is TRBV4-3, with 7 bases that match TRBD1. With V trimmed by 6 bases and J by 8 bases, 13 bases remained unmatched. Germline loops: CDR1 LGHNA, CDR2 YSLEER. This CDR3 region has 15 residues. CDR3 residues: CASSPGGRKVDEQFF. The CDR3 DNA reads as TGCGCCAGCAGTCCAGGGGGTAGGAAGGTTGATGAGCAGTTCTTC.